This TCR beta chain derives from a study of T cell repertoires in cytomegalovirus infection. The study, taken as a whole, reports: People with CMV and the relevant HLA were identified by cumulative public TCR beta family frequency. Dominating the ex vivo response were HLA-C-restricted CMV-specific TCR beta clonotypes.

In TCRdb, the reads were re-called with MiXCR into one record per CDR3 protein. There are 500,000 to 600,000 distinct CDR3 sequences in the sample; more than 15% occur only once, and roughly 25% lies in the top ten. The CDR3 totals 15 residues. The V gene's germline CDR1 is SGHVS and CDR2 FNYEAQ. V was shortened by 5 bases and J by 7 bases, with 20 bases between the two germline ends. This clonotype has at least ten counts. Its antigen is unidentified. The origin of this receptor is a human donor in good health (CMV status not recorded). Some clones in this sample may be carry-over from other donors' samples. The specimen sequenced was CD8+ T cells from PBMCs. The V and J genes are TRBV7-6 and TRBJ1-2; TRBD1 might be the D (5 bases). CDR3 sequence reads: CASSPSAGGGSGYTF. The CDR3 bases are TGTGCCAGCAGCCCCAGCGCGGGGGGGGGATCTGGCTACACCTTC.